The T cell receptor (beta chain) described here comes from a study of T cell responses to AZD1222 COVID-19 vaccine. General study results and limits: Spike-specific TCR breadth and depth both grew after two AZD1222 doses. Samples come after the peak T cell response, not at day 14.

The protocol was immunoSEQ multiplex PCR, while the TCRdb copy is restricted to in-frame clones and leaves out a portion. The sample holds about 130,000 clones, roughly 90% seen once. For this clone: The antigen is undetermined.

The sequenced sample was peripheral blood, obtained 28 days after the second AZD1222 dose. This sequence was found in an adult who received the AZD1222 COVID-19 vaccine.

Here the CDR3 reads CASSVAWGLGEKLFF. The CDR3 bases are TGTGCCAGCAGCGTAGCTTGGGGGCTTGGAGAAAAACTGTTTTTT. The chain recombines TRBV9 with TRBJ1-4, with D possibly being TRBD1 (6 bases). V lost 0 bases to trimming and J lost 8 bases, with 14 bases between them. Per the germline V gene, CDR1 is SGDLS and CDR2 is YYNGEE. The CDR3 runs 15 residues.